The entry that follows covers one TCR beta chain sequence. Its target is unknown. These data belong to a study of beta chain features in type 1 diabetes. This CDR3 is 15 amino acids long. CDR1 MGHDK and CDR2 SYGVNS come from the germline V gene. V gave up 3 bases and J gave up 0 bases, with 10 bases separating them. Each sorted fraction was over 95% pure. Study-wide results and limits: A moderate, significant TCRB CDR3 shortening appeared in type 1 diabetes across four CD4+ subsets.

Expressed TCRB transcripts got sequenced, as all isolated RNA was reverse transcribed. The table came from immunoSEQ multiplex PCR; TCRdb's copy has only in-frame clones and leaves some out. This table holds 500,000 to 800,000 clones, about an eighth found once. Material: naive CD4+ T cells from blood. The sequence was obtained from a man younger than 40 with type 1 diabetes. The chain is built from TRBV25-1 and TRBJ2-3; tentative D call: TRBD1 (5 bases). CDR3 sequence: CASSDQGPSTDTQYF. The CDR3 coding sequence is TGTGCCAGCAGTGATCAGGGTCCCAGCACAGATACGCAGTATTTT.